This T cell receptor beta chain comes out of a study of T cells in Graves' hyperthyroidism and ophthalmopathy. General study results and limits: Ophthalmopathy onset followed model prediction by a median approximately 7 months. Clonotypes that were expanded in thyroid above 0.001 mostly appeared in blood too.

Every diagnosis used clinical symptoms, serum thyroxine and TRAb, thyroid ultrasound and orbital computed tomography. Blood dates from first hyperthyroidism diagnosis, before any ophthalmopathy symptoms. The J segment lost 2 bases and the V segment lost 0 bases, leaving 11 bases of the junction unmatched. Germline CDR1 is SEHNR and CDR2 is FQNEAQ (reference sequence). CDR3 size: 19 residues. Comment on this clonotype: Antigen unknown.

The TCR beta CDR3 regions underwent amplification using RNA transcripts as the source. TCR CDR3 regions were first amplified by RT-PCR with HTBI primers. A single record per CDR3 protein comes from TCRdb applying MiXCR to the multiplex PCR reads. Among roughly 260,000 distinct CDR3 sequences, approximately 14% were seen once, and the ten largest hold 13%. The chain carries TRBV7-9 and TRBJ2-5, with 11 bases fitting TRBD2. The receptor comes from a woman aged 40 to 49 with Graves' hyperthyroidism that later progressed to Graves' ophthalmopathy. The material sequenced was blood. As DNA, the CDR3 is TGTGCCAGCAGCTTAGCGCTGGCTAGCGGGAGGCTAAATCAAGAGACCCAGTACTTC. Its protein product is CASSLALASGRLNQETQYF. The complete variable domain, with remaining parts taken from reference TRBV7-9 and TRBJ2-5, reads DTGVSQNPRHKITKRGQNVTFRCDPISEHNRLYWYRQTLGQGPEFLTYFQNEAQLEKSRLLSDRFSAERPKGSFSTLEIQRTEQGDSAMYLCASSLALASGRLNQETQYFGPGTRLLVL.